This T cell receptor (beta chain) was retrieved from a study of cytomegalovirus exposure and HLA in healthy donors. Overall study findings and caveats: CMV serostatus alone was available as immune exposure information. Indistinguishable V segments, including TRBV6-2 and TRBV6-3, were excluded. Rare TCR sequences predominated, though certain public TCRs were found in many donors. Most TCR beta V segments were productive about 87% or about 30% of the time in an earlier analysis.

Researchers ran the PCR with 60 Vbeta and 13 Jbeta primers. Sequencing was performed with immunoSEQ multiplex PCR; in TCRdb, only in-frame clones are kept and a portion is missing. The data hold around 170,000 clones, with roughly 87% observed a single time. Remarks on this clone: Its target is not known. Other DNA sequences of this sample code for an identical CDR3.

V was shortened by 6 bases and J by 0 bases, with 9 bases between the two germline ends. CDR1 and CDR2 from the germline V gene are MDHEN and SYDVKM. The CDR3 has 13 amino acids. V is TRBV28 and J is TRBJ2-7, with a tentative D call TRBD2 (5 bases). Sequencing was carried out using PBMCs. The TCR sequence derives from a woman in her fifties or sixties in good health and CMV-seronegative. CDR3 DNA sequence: TGTGCCAGCAGCCTAGAGGGCTCCTACGAGCAGTACTTC. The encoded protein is CASSLEGSYEQYF.